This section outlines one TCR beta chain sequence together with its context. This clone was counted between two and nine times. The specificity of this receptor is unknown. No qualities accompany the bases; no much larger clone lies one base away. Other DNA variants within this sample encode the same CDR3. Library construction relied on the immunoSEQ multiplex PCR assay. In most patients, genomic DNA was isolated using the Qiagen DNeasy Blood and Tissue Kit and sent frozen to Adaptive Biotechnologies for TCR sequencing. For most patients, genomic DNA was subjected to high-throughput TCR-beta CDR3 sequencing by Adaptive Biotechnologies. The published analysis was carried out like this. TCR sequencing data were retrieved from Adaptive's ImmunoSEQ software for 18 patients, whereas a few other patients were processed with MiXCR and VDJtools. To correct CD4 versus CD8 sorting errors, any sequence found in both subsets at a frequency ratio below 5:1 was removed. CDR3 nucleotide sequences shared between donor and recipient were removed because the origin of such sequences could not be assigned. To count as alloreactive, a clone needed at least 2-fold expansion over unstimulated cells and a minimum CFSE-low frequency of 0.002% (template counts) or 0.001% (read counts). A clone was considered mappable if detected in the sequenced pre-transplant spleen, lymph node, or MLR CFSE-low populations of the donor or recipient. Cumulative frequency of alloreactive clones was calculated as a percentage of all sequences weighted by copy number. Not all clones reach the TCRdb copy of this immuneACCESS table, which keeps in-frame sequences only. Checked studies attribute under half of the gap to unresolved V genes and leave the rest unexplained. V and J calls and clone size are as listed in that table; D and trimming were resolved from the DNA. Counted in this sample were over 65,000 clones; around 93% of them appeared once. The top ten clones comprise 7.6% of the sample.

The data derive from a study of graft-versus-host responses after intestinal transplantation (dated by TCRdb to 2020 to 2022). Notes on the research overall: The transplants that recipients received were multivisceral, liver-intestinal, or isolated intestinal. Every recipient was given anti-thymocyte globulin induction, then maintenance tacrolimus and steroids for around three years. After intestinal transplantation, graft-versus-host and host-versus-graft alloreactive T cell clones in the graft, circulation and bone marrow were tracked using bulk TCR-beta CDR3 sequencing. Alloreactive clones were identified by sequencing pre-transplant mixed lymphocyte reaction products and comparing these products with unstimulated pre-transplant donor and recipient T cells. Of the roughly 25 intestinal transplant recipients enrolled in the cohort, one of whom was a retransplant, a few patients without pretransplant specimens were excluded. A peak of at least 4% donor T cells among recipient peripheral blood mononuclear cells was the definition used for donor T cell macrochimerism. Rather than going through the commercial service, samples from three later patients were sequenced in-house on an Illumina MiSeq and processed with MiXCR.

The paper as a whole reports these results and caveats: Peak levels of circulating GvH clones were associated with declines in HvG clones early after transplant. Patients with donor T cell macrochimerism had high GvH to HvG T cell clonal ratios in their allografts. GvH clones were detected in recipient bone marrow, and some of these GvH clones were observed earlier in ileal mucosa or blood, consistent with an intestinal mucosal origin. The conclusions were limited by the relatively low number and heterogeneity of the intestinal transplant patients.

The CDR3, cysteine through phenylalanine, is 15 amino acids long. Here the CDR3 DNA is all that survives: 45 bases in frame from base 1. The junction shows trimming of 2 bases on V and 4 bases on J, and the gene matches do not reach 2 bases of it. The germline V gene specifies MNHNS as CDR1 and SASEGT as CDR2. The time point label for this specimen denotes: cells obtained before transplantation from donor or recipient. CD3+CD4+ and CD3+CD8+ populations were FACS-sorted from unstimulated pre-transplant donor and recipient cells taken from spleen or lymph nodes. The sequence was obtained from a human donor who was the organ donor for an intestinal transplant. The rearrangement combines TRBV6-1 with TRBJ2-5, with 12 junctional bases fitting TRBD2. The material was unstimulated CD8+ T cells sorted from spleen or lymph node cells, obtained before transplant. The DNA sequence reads TGTGCCAGCAGTGAACTAGCGGGAGGGCCAGAGACCCAGTACTTC. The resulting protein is CASSELAGGPETQYF.